This entry lists 27 T cell receptor beta chains sequenced from one sample in a study of blood T cell repertoires in COVID-19. Repertoires were generated with immunoSEQ multiplex PCR, while TCRdb's copy carries only in-frame clones and drops some. The sample holds 200,000 to 250,000 clones, about four fifths seen once. The sample consisted of peripheral blood. The receptor source for this set is a woman in her sixties or seventies with acute or convalescent COVID-19.

The chain has TRBV5-1 and TRBJ1-6; no clear D. CDR1 is SGHRS and CDR2 is YFSETQ in the germline V gene. The CDR3 sequence is 18 residues long. The ends were cut back, 0 bases at V and 0 bases at J, with 13 bases in the middle. CDR3 amino acids: CASSLVAQASSYNSPLHF. DNA for the CDR3: TGCGCCAGCAGCTTGGTGGCGCAGGCGAGCTCCTATAATTCACCCCTCCACTTT.

The sample holds one count of this clone. This sequence joins TRBV28 and TRBJ2-2; 9 bases are a match to TRBD1. Germline-derived CDR1 and CDR2 are MDHEN and SYDVKM. The CDR3 runs to 18 residues. V trimming: 5 bases; J trimming: 5 bases; junction bases outside the gene matches: 15. CDR3 protein: CASSRFLPGQGGTGELFF. The CDR3 nucleotides are TGTGCCAGCAGTAGGTTCCTCCCGGGACAGGGAGGGACCGGGGAGCTGTTTTTT.

The V gene is TRBV6-5, the J gene TRBJ1-2; no clear D. This CDR3 comprises 13 residues. The V and J ends lost 5 bases and 2 bases respectively, with 9 bases between them. Germline V gives CDR1 MNHEY, CDR2 SVGAGI. The CDR3 sequence: CASSITLNYGYTF. In DNA form, the CDR3 reads TGTGCCAGCAGTATAACATTAAACTATGGCTACACCTTC.

This sequence joins TRBV5-1 and TRBJ1-4, with D maybe TRBD1 (5 bases). Germline CDR1 and CDR2: SGHRS and YFSETQ. Trimming took 2 bases from V and 2 from J, leaving 7 bases between them. There are 14 residues in the CDR3. The CDR3 region has the DNA TGCGCCAGCAGCTTATCAGGGACTAATGAAAAACTGTTTTTT. It encodes CASSLSGTNEKLFF.

V gene TRBV3-1 (or the pseudogene TRBV3-2) combines with J gene TRBJ1-6, with D uncertain. CDR3 length: 14 amino acids. Germline V gene sequence: CDR1 LGHDT, CDR2 YNNKEL (reference sequence). Trimming left V 1 base short and J 5 bases short, with 6 bases between. This CDR3 reads CASSQGAHNSPLHF. The CDR3 DNA reads as TGTGCCAGCAGCCAAGGGGCTCATAATTCACCCCTCCACTTT.

This chain connects TRBV19 to TRBJ1-1; TRBD1 agrees at 8 bases. The germline V gene has CDR1 LNHDA and CDR2 SQIVND (reference sequence). This CDR3 spans 16 amino acids. V was pared by 4 bases and J by 0 bases, with 7 bases of the junction left unmatched. The CDR3 DNA sequence: TGTGCCAGTAGTACCAACGACAGGGGCCTGAACACTGAAGCTTTCTTT. It is translated as CASSTNDRGLNTEAFF.

The chain links TRBV30 to TRBJ1-3; no clear D gene. Germline V gene sequence: CDR1 GTSNPN, CDR2 SVGIG (reference sequence). V shed 0 bases and J shed 8 bases, with 8 bases lying between them. The CDR3 loop spans 12 amino acids. Here the CDR3 DNA reads TGTGCCTGGAGTGTTCAAGCACACACCATATATTTT. The encoded protein is CAWSVQAHTIYF.

The gene calls are TRBV11-1 and TRBJ1-1; D possibly corresponds to TRBD1 (5 bases). The germline CDR1 and CDR2 sequences are SGHAT and FQDESV (reference sequence). V was pared by 3 bases and J by 4 bases, with 12 bases between. This CDR3 region has 14 residues. The DNA of the CDR3 is TGTGCCAGCAGCTTCGGGGGTACGAGCACTGAAGCTTTCTTT. Its protein product is CASSFGGTSTEAFF.

V and J are TRBV13 and TRBJ1-3; tentative D call: TRBD1 (5 bases). CDR3 length equals 15 residues. Germline loops: CDR1 PRHDT, CDR2 FYEKMQ (reference sequence). Trimming shortened V by 3 bases and J by 0 bases, and 9 bases separated the two germline ends. CDR3 nucleotides: TGTGCCAGCAGCTTCACAGGTTCCTCTGGAAACACCATATATTTT. Translated: CASSFTGSSGNTIYF.

This chain connects TRBV4-1 to TRBJ2-7; TRBD1 matches 7 bases. The germline V gene has CDR1 MGHRA and CDR2 YSYEKL. CDR3 length: 16 amino acids. After removal of 0 bases from V and 5 bases from J, the junction contained 10 bases not matched to a gene. CDR3 DNA: TGCGCCAGCAGCCAAGATCTGACGACAGGGACCCACGAGCAGTACTTC. It specifies CASSQDLTTGTHEQYF.

The chain carries TRBV14 and TRBJ2-1; TRBD2 aligns across 10 bases. Germline trimming cut 3 bases from V and 3 bases from J; bases unmatched to any gene: 5. Germline CDR1 and CDR2: SGHDN and FVKESK. The CDR3 is 16 residues long. The CDR3 region is CASSQSTSGVYNEQFF. Here the CDR3 DNA reads TGTGCCAGCAGCCAGTCCACTAGCGGGGTCTACAATGAGCAGTTCTTC.

The chain uses TRBV4-1 and TRBJ2-7; D is ambiguous. Deletions cut 0 bases from V and 0 bases from J, with 15 bases between. The CDR3 totals 17 residues. CDR1 is MGHRA, CDR2 YSYEKL, per germline. The DNA of the CDR3 is TGCGCCAGCAGCCAAGATTTCGGCAGTTCTAGCTCCTACGAGCAGTACTTC. It codes for CASSQDFGSSSSYEQYF.

This clone was detected only once. The V and J genes are TRBV7-3 and TRBJ1-2; 8 bases are a match to TRBD1. The V and J ends lost 5 bases and 3 bases, in that order; junction bases with no gene match: 2. The CDR3 has 13 residues. Per the germline V gene, CDR1 is SGHTA and CDR2 is FQGTGA. CDR3 sequence: CASSLTGDYGYTF. For the CDR3, the DNA is TGTGCCAGCAGCCTGACAGGGGACTATGGCTACACCTTC.

The count of this clone is one. CDR3 sequence reads: CASSPLAGPGGTQYF. CDR3 bases: TGTGCCAGCAGCCCACTAGCGGGCCCTGGCGGGACCCAGTACTTC. The chain is built from TRBV7-2 and TRBJ2-5; TRBD2 matches at 9 bases. After removal of 5 bases from V and 7 bases from J, the junction contained 11 bases not matched to a gene. Germline CDR1 and CDR2: SGHTA and FQGNSA. The CDR3 extends over 15 amino acids.

The rearrangement uses TRBV7-2 and TRBJ2-5; D may be TRBD1 (5 bases). CDR1 and CDR2 (germline): SGHTA, FQGNSA. V dropped 5 bases and J dropped 4 bases, with 11 bases sitting between them. This CDR3 has 13 residues. The CDR3 loop reads CASSQGSLETQYF. CDR3 DNA sequence: TGTGCCAGCAGCCAGGGTAGCTTAGAGACCCAGTACTTC.

The chain employs TRBV7-3 and TRBJ2-1; D is possibly TRBD2 (5 bases). There are 19 residues in the CDR3. Germline values: CDR1 SGHTA, CDR2 FQGTGA. Trimming shortened V by 10 bases and J by 1 base, and 29 bases separated the two germline ends. CDR3 in amino acids: CAIPKVRRANDLSYNEQFF. The CDR3 bases are TGTGCCATCCCAAAGGTAAGGCGGGCGAATGATCTATCCTACAATGAGCAGTTCTTC.

The V call is TRBV4-3, the J call TRBJ2-1; D is possibly TRBD2 (5 bases). The CDR3 runs 14 residues. The germline V gene has CDR1 LGHNA and CDR2 YSLEER. Trimming took 0 bases from V and 8 from J, leaving 11 bases between them. The CDR3 nucleotides are TGCGCCAGCAGCCAAGATCTCAGCGGCCATGAGCAGTTCTTC. It codes for CASSQDLSGHEQFF.

The chain links TRBV5-4 to TRBJ2-5; the D gene is possibly TRBD2 (5 bases). This CDR3 has 14 amino acids. V was trimmed by 0 bases and J by 5 bases, leaving 11 bases between them. Germline-derived CDR1 and CDR2 are SGHNT and YYREEE (reference sequence). The CDR3 loop reads CASSLGTGTETQYF. CDR3 DNA sequence: TGTGCCAGCAGCTTGGGGACTGGCACGGAGACCCAGTACTTC.

This clone was observed once. The J gene is TRBJ1-2, the V gene TRBV14; maybe TRBD1 (5 bases). Germline-derived CDR1 and CDR2 are SGHDN and FVKESK. CDR3 length equals 14 residues. V dropped 4 bases and J dropped 4 bases, with 13 bases sitting between them. DNA for the CDR3: TGTGCCAGCAGCCTAGGGACTTCCTTCTATGGCTACACCTTC. Protein sequence: CASSLGTSFYGYTF.

V and J are TRBV4-1 and TRBJ1-2; D perhaps matches TRBD1 (5 bases). Looked up from germline, CDR1 is MGHRA and CDR2 is YSYEKL. This CDR3 comprises 14 residues. V was clipped by 1 base and J by 3 bases, with 9 bases between them. CDR3 bases: TGCGCCAGCAGCCAAGCAGGGAAAGACTATGGCTACACCTTC. Translating it yields CASSQAGKDYGYTF.

The rearrangement joins TRBV18 to TRBJ1-1; D possibly corresponds to TRBD1 (5 bases). Germline CDR1 reads KGHSH; CDR2 reads LQKENI. Trimming shortened V by 4 bases and J by 2 bases, and 8 bases separated the two germline ends. CDR3 length: 13 amino acids. The CDR3 region has the DNA TGTGCCAGCTCACAAACAGGTAACACTGAAGCTTTCTTT. Protein product: CASSQTGNTEAFF.

The CDR3 sequence is CASSQVSKGAYWEKLFF. DNA of the CDR3: TGTGCCAGCAGCCAAGTATCCAAAGGGGCGTATTGGGAAAAACTGTTTTTT. The V gene is TRBV4-2, the J gene TRBJ1-4; tentatively, D is TRBD1 (5 bases). From germline, CDR1 is LGHNA and CDR2 YNFKEQ. This CDR3 region has 17 residues. Trimming pared 1 base from V and 8 bases from J, leaving 20 bases between.

This chain uses TRBV12-3 or TRBV12-4 with TRBJ1-2; TRBD1 matches 7 bases. The CDR3 is 12 amino acids. Trimming cost V 6 bases and J 4 bases; bases outside gene matches: 2. DNA for the CDR3: TGTGCCAGCAGACAGGGGTCCTATGGCTACACCTTC. This translates into CASRQGSYGYTF.

The chain links TRBV13 to TRBJ2-3; TRBD1 aligns across 7 bases. Germline V gene lookup returns CDR1 PRHDT and CDR2 FYEKMQ (reference sequence). The junction had 3 bases not matched to a gene; V was cut back by 3 bases and J by 0 bases. The CDR3 runs 15 residues. CDR3 sequence reads: CASSLGQRSTDTQYF. DNA for the CDR3: TGTGCCAGCAGCTTGGGACAGCGTAGCACAGATACGCAGTATTTT.

This chain links TRBV6-2 or TRBV6-3 with TRBJ1-1, with D uncertain. Germline V lookup: CDR1 MNHEY, CDR2 SVGEGT. V was shortened by 4 bases and J by 8 bases, with 8 bases between the two germline ends. The CDR3 is 11 residues long. In DNA, the CDR3 is TGTGCCAGCAGTTCTTCCCGGGAAGCTTTCTTT. It is translated as CASSSSREAFF.

This clone was detected only a few times. This rearrangement joins TRBV19 to TRBJ2-1; 9 bases are a match to TRBD2. This CDR3 is 15 amino acids long. J lost 8 bases, V lost 5 bases, and 10 bases had no gene match. The germline V gene encodes CDR1 LNHDA and CDR2 SQIVND (reference sequence). The CDR3 DNA reads TGTGCCAGTAGTCCGTGGCGGGGGGGCCAGGATGAGCAGTTCTTC. It translates to CASSPWRGGQDEQFF.

This clone was counted a single time. V and J are TRBV9 and TRBJ2-5; 13 nucleotides match TRBD2. V lost 7 bases to trimming and J lost 5 bases; unmatched junction nucleotides: 11. Germline V gives CDR1 SGDLS, CDR2 YYNGEE. The CDR3 has 16 amino acids. CDR3 sequence: CASARTSGGSMETQYF. CDR3 DNA: TGTGCCAGCGCCCGGACTAGCGGGGGATCTATGGAGACCCAGTACTTC.